This passage covers 8 T cell receptor beta chains from one sample sequenced in a study of T cells in Graves' hyperthyroidism and ophthalmopathy (dated by TCRdb to the late 2010s). Library preparation was by multiplex PCR. This sample was sequenced with an Illumina HiSeq 2000. TCR beta CDR3 regions were amplified from RNA transcripts. For the first round of RT-PCR on the TCR CDR3, the HTBI primer set was used together with the Qiagen OneStep RT-PCR kit. The raw public reads went through TCRdb reprocessing: fastp at Q25, MiXCR clone calling, in-frame beta chains kept. Every distinct CDR3 protein forms one entry, paired with its most common genes and DNA. The sample yields a few hundred thousand distinct CDR3 sequences; 15% to 19% were counted once. Of the sample, approximately 30% is held by the ten largest clones. Specimen: blood. The receptors shown here come from a woman under 30 with Graves' hyperthyroidism that later progressed to Graves' ophthalmopathy.

This clonotype showed up many times. This chain uses TRBV28 with TRBJ2-1; unclear D gene. The CDR3 contains 15 residues. V dropped 1 base and J dropped 4 bases, with 11 bases sitting between them. In germline, CDR1 is MDHEN, CDR2 SYDVKM. CDR3 protein: CASSLSVSSYNEQFF. The CDR3 nucleotides read TGTGCCAGCAGTTTATCTGTAAGCAGTTACAATGAGCAGTTCTTC.

The count of this clonotype is one. Being one base from a much bigger clone, this may be a read error. Lacking the conserved final phenylalanine or tryptophan, this CDR3 likely reflects a read error. DNA of the CDR3: TGTGCCAGCAGCTTCACCGAGGGGAGGGCGACGAACTATGGCTACACCTCC. Protein product: CASSFTEGRATNYGYTS. The gene calls are TRBV6-1 and TRBJ1-2; TRBD1 is a possible D gene (5 bases). The CDR3 extends over 17 amino acids. The V gene lost 6 bases and the J gene lost 2 bases, with 22 bases spanning the gap. Germline values: CDR1 MNHNS, CDR2 SASEGT.

In its sample, this clonotype was seen many times. This chain connects TRBV20-1 to TRBJ2-2; maybe TRBD1 (6 bases). Trimming took 3 bases from V and 7 from J, leaving 18 bases between them. The CDR3 totals 15 residues. In germline, CDR1 is DFQATT, CDR2 SNEGSKA (reference sequence). The CDR3, as DNA: TGCAGTGCTAGCCCGGGTACAGGGTACGGCGGGGAGCTGTTTTTT. Its translation: CSASPGTGYGGELFF.

There are many counts of this clonotype. The chain links TRBV7-2 to TRBJ2-7; TRBD2 matches 7 bases. Trimming removed 4 bases from V and 7 bases from J; junction bases left unmatched: 16. Germline V gene lookup returns CDR1 SGHTA and CDR2 FQGNSA. The CDR3 covers 16 residues. The CDR3 is CASSSGLTAMGGEQYF. In DNA, the CDR3 is TGTGCCAGCAGCTCTGGACTGACTGCCATGGGGGGGGAGCAGTACTTC.

For this clonotype: This clone may be a read error of a much larger clone one base away. The V call is TRBV15, the J call TRBJ2-3; perhaps TRBD2 as D (6 bases). There are 17 residues in the CDR3. Germline V gene data show CDR1 as LNHNV and CDR2 as YYDKDF (reference sequence). The CDR3 is CATSRVVAAGSTDAQYF. CDR3 bases: TGTGCCACCAGCAGAGTTGTTGCGGCGGGGAGCACAGATGCGCAGTATTTT. The full variable domain, in which reference TRBV15 and TRBJ2-3 provide the parts outside the CDR3, is DAMVIQNPRYQVTQFGKPVTLSCSQTLNHNVMYWYQQKSSQAPKLLFHYYDKDFNNEADTPDNFQSRRPNTSFCFLDIRSPGLGDTAMYLCATSRVVAAGSTDAQYFGPGTRLTVL.

This clonotype has a count of ten or more. The chain is built from TRBV28 and TRBJ2-7; D possibly uses TRBD1 or TRBD2 (6 bases each). Between the trimmed V and J ends, which lost 7 bases and 2 bases, there was a span of 15 bases. The CDR3 runs 14 residues. The germline gives CDR1 MDHEN, CDR2 SYDVKM. CDR3 bases: TGTGCCAGCACCACAGGGACTGCAACCTACGAGCAGTACTTC. Its translation: CASTTGTATYEQYF.

This clonotype appeared a few times. The genes are TRBV28 and TRBJ1-5; D gene unclear. V was pared by 3 bases and J by 0 bases, with 12 bases between. Germline V gene lookup returns CDR1 MDHEN and CDR2 SYDVKM. The CDR3 runs to 16 residues. In nucleotides, the CDR3 is TGTGCCAGCAGTTTTGTGGACGGCTATAGCAATCAGCCCCAGCATTTT. This translates into CASSFVDGYSNQPQHF.

The chain combines TRBV3-1 with TRBJ2-7; 13 bases are a match to TRBD2. The germline gives CDR1 LGHDT, CDR2 YNNKEL (reference sequence). This CDR3 has 15 residues. Trimming cost V 6 bases and J 7 bases; bases outside gene matches: 9. DNA of the CDR3: TGTGCCAGCAGGCGGACTAGCGGGAGAATTGAGGAGCAGTACTTC. Translating gives CASRRTSGRIEEQYF.